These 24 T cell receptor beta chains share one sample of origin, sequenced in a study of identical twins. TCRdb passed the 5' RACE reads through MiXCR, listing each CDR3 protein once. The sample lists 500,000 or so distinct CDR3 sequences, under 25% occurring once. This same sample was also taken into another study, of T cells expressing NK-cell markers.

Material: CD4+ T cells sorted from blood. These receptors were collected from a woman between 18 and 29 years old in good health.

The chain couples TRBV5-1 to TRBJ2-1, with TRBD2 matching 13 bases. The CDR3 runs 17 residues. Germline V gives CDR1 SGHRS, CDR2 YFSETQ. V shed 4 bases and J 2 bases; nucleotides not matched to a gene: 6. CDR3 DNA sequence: TGCGCCAGCAGCACCGGGACTAGCGGGATTCCCTACAATGAGCAGTTCTTC. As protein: CASSTGTSGIPYNEQFF.

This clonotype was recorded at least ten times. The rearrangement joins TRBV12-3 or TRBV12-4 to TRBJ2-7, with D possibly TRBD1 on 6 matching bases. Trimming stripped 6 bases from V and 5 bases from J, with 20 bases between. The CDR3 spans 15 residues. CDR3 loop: CASRKSGAESDEQYF. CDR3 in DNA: TGTGCCAGCAGGAAGTCAGGGGCTGAATCGGACGAGCAGTACTTC.

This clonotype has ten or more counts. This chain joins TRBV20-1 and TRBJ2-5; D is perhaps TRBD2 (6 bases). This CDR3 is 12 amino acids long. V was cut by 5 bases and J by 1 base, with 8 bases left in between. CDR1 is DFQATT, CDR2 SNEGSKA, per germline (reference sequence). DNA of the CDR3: TGCAGTGCTGCGGGGAGCCAAGAGACCCAGTACTTC. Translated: CSAAGSQETQYF.

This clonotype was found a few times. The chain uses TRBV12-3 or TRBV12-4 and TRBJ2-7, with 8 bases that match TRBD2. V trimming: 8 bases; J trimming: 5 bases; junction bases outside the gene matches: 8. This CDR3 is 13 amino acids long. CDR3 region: CASARSGSHEQYF. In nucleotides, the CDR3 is TGTGCCAGCGCTAGGAGCGGGAGCCACGAGCAGTACTTC.

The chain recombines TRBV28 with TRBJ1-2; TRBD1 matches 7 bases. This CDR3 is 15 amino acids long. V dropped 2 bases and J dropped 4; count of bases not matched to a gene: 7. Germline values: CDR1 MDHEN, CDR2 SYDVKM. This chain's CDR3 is CASSLKRGHIYGYTF. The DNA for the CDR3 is TGTGCCAGCAGTTTAAAGAGGGGGCATATCTATGGCTACACCTTC.

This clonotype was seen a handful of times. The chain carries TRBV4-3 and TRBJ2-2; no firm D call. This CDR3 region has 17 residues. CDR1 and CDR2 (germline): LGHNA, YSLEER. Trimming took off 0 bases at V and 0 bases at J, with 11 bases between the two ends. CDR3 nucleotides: TGCGCCAGCAGCCAAGAACCCCACCACACGAACACCGGGGAGCTGTTTTTT. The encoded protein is CASSQEPHHTNTGELFF.

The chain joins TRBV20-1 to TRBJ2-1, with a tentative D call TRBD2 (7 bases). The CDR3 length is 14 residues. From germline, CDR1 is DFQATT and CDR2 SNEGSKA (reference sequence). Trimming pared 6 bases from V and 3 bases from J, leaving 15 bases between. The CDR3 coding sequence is TGCAGTGCCCAGAAGGGGGGGGTCTACAATGAGCAGTTCTTC. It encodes CSAQKGGVYNEQFF.

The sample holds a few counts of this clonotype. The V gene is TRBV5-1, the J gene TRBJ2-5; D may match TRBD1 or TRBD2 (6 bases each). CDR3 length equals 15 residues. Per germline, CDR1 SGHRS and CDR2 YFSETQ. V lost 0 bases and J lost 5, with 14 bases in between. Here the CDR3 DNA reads TGCGCCAGCAGCTTGGCTCTCCGGGGGCAGGAGACCCAGTACTTC. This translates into CASSLALRGQETQYF.

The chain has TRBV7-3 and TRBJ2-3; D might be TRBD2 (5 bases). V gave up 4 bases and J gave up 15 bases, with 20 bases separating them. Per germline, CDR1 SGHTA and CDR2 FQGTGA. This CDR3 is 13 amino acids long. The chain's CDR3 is CASSSPEGRDRYF. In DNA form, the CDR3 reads TGTGCCAGCAGCTCCCCCGAGGGCCGGGATAGATATTTT.

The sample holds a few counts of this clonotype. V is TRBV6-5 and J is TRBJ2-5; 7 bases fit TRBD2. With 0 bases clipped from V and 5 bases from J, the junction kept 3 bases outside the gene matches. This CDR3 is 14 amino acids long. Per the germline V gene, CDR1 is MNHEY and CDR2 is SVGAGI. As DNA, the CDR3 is TGTGCCAGCAGTTACTCGACTAGCTTGGAGACCCAGTACTTC. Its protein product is CASSYSTSLETQYF.

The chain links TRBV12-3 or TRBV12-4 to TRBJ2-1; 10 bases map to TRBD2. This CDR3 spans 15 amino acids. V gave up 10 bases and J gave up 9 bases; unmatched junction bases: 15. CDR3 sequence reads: CATRGGTSARSEQFF. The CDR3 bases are TGTGCCACTCGAGGGGGGACTAGCGCTCGGAGTGAGCAGTTCTTC.

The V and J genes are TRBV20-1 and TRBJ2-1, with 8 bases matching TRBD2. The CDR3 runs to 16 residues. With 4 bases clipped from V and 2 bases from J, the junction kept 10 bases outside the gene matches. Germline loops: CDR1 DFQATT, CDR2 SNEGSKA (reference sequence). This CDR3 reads CSATDAAGVTYNEQFF. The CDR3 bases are TGCAGTGCTACGGACGCAGCGGGAGTAACCTACAATGAGCAGTTCTTC.

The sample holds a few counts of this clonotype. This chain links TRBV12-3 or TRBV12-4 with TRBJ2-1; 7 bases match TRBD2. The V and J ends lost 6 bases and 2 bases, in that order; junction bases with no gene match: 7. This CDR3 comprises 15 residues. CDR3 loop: CASSPSGTTYNEQFF. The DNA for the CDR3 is TGTGCCAGCAGCCCCAGCGGGACCACCTACAATGAGCAGTTCTTC.

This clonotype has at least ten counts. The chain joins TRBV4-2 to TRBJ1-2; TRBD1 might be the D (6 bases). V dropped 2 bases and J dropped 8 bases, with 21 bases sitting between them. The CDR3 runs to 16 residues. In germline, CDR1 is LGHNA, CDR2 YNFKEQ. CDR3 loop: CASSQSSDSRGGGYTF. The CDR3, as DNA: TGTGCCAGCAGCCAATCCTCGGACAGCCGGGGGGGGGGCTACACCTTC.

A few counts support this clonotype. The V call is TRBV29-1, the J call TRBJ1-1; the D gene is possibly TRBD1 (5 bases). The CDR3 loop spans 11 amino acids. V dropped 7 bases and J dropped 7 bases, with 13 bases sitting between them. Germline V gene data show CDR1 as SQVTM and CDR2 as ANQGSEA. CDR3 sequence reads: CSGDRGSEAFF. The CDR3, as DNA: TGCAGCGGGGACCGGGGAAGTGAAGCTTTCTTT. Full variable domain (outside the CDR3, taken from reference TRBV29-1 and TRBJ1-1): SAVISQKPSRDICQRGTSLTIQCQVDSQVTMMFWYRQQPGQSLTLIATANQGSEATYESGFVIDKFPISRPNLTFSTLTVSNMSPEDSSIYLCSGDRGSEAFFGQGTRLTVV.

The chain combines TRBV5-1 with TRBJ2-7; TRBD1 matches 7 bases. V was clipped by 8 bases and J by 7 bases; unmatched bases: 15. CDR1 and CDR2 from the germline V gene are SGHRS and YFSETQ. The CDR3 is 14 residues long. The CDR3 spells CASKIGAGGEEQYF. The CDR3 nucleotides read TGCGCCAGTAAAATCGGGGCAGGGGGTGAAGAGCAGTACTTC.

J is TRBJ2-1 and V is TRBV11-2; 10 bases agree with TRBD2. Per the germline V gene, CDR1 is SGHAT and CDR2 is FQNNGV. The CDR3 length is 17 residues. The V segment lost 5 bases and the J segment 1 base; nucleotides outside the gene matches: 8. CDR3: CASSPSSGSRSYNEQFF. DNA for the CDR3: TGTGCCAGCAGCCCATCTAGCGGGAGTAGGTCCTACAATGAGCAGTTCTTC.

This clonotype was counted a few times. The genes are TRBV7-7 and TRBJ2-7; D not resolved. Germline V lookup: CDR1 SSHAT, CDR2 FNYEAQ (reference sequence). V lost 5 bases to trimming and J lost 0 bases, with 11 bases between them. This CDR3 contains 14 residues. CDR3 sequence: CASSPLGASYEQYF. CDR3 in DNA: TGTGCCAGCAGCCCCCTTGGAGCCTCCTACGAGCAGTACTTC.

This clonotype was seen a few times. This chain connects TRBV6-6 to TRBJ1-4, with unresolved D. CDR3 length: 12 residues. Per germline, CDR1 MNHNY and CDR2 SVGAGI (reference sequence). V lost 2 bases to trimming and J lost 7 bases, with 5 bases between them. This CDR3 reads CASSYAGEKLFF. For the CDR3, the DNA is TGTGCCAGCAGTTACGCGGGTGAAAAACTGTTTTTT.

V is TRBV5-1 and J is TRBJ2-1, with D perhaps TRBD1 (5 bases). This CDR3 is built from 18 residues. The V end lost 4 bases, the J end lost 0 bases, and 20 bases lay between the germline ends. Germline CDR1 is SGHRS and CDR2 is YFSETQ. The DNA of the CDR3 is TGCGCCAGCAGCCCGGCAAAGGGGCCGTTAAGCTCCTACAATGAGCAGTTCTTC. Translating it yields CASSPAKGPLSSYNEQFF.

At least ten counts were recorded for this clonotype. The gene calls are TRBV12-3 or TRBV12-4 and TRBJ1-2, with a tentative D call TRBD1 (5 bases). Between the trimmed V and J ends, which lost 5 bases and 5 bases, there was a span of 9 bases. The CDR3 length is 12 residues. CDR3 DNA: TGTGCCAGCAGTGCGACAGATTATGGCTACACCTTC. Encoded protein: CASSATDYGYTF.

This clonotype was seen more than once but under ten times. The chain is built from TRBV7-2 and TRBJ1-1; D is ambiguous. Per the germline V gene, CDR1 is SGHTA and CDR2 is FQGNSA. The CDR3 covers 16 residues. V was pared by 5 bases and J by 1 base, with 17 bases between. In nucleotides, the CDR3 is TGTGCCAGCAGCCTCATGCCTGGAGGGCAGAACACTGAAGCTTTCTTT. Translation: CASSLMPGGQNTEAFF.

This chain's CDR3 is CASTFQIGYEQYF. The CDR3 DNA follows: TGTGCCAGCACTTTTCAAATCGGGTATGAGCAGTACTTC. This rearrangement joins TRBV7-9 to TRBJ2-7; no reliable D call. The germline V gene has CDR1 SEHNR and CDR2 FQNEAQ (reference sequence). The CDR3 covers 13 residues. V lost 7 bases to trimming and J lost 7 bases, with 17 bases between them.

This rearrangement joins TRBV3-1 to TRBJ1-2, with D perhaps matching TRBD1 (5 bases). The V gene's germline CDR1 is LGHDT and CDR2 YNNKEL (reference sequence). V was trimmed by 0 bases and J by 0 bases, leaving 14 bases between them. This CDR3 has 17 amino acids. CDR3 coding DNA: TGTGCCAGCAGCCAAGACGGGGACGGAATAGCTAACTATGGCTACACCTTC. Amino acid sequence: CASSQDGDGIANYGYTF.